The rows below give T cell receptor beta chains drawn from one sample of a study of human T cells and chemical hapten exposure. TCRdb used MiXCR to reprocess the RACE reads, holding one entry per CDR3 protein. The sample lists more than 95,000 distinct CDR3 sequences, 34% occurring once. The sequencing used whole blood, collected in connection with sensitization to the hapten diphenylcyclopropenone (DPC). Receptors originate from a man between 35 and 55 years old with alopecia areata. Some clones in this sample may be carry-over from other donors' samples. CDR3s include the opening cysteine and the closing phenylalanine or tryptophan. The D gene is left open where the match is weak. Part of the rows lack a size; the others show once, few, many or a class for expanded clones.

>.|TRBV3-1|few|TRBJ2-1
CASSHPPINPLLTEQFF
TGTGCCAGCAGCCACCCACCCATTAATCCCCTTCTCACTGAGCAGTTCTTC
>TRBD2|TRBV11-2|few|TRBJ2-3
CASSLVAGVTDTQYF
TGTGCCAGCAGCTTAGTGGCGGGGGTCACAGATACGCAGTATTTT
>.|TRBV5-8|few|TRBJ2-7
CASSLEGGYEQYF
TGTGCCAGCAGCTTGGAGGGCGGGTACGAGCAGTACTTC
>TRBD2|TRBV29-1|medium-sized|TRBJ2-5
CSVIWWTSGETQYF
TGCAGCGTTATCTGGTGGACTAGCGGAGAGACCCAGTACTTC
>TRBD2|TRBV4-3|few|TRBJ2-3
CASSQETGGLAITDTQYF
TGCGCCAGCAGCCAAGAAACTGGGGGACTAGCAATCACAGATACGCAGTATTTT
>TRBD2|TRBV30|.|TRBJ2-1
CACNIAGDNYNEQFF
TGTGCCTGTAACATAGCGGGAGATAATTACAATGAGCAGTTCTTC
>.|TRBV12-3/TRBV12-4|.|TRBJ2-6
CASIRTTGANVLTF
TGTGCCAGCATCCGGACGACTGGGGCCAACGTCCTGACTTTC
>.|TRBV12-3/TRBV12-4|few|TRBJ1-2
CASSRAAYGYTF
TGTGCCAGCAGCAGGGCCGCCTATGGCTACACCTTC
>.|TRBV12-3/TRBV12-4|.|TRBJ2-7
CASSLRGPSYEQYF
TGTGCCAGCAGTTTGCGGGGGCCCTCCTACGAGCAGTACTTC
>TRBD1|TRBV6-5|.|TRBJ1-5
CASRDRAYSNQPQHF
TGTGCCAGCAGGGACAGGGCGTATAGCAATCAGCCCCAGCATTTT
>TRBD2|TRBV30|few|TRBJ2-2
CAWFGTSGNTGELFF
TGTGCCTGGTTTGGGACTAGCGGGAACACCGGGGAGCTGTTTTTT
>.|TRBV19|few|TRBJ2-1
CASSNRRGGNEQFF
TGTGCCAGTAGTAATCGGAGGGGAGGTAATGAGCAGTTCTTC
>.|TRBV7-6|.|TRBJ2-1
CASSLFGEPYNEQFF
TGTGCCAGCAGCTTATTTGGGGAACCCTACAATGAGCAGTTCTTC
>.|TRBV29-1|.|TRBJ1-5
CSVESPNQPQHF
TGCAGCGTTGAGTCGCCCAATCAGCCCCAGCATTTT
>TRBD2|TRBV9|few|TRBJ2-3
CASSVGLAGATDTQYF
TGTGCCAGCAGCGTAGGTCTAGCGGGAGCGACAGATACGCAGTATTTT
>.|TRBV10-3|.|TRBJ2-3
CAIRDTSRTSGDTQYF
TGTGCCATCAGGGACACCTCAAGGACATCGGGAGATACGCAGTATTTT
>.|TRBV28|.|TRBJ2-1
CASTGTPPYNEQFF
TGTGCCAGCACCGGGACTCCCCCCTACAATGAGCAGTTCTTC
>.|TRBV6-2/TRBV6-3|.|TRBJ2-3
CATSEEAYTQYF
TGTGCCACCAGCGAGGAGGCTTATACGCAGTATTTT
>.|TRBV4-1|.|TRBJ1-1
CASSQADPGNTEAFF
TGCGCCAGCAGCCAAGCTGACCCGGGAAACACTGAAGCTTTCTTT
>.|TRBV5-1|.|TRBJ1-3
CASSLDGNTIYF
TGCGCCAGCAGCTTGGACGGCAACACCATATATTTT
>TRBD1|TRBV6-2/TRBV6-3|few|TRBJ1-5
CASRLTGASNQPQHF
TGTGCCAGCAGATTGACAGGGGCTAGCAATCAGCCCCAGCATTTT
>.|TRBV18|.|TRBJ2-3
CASSSGTPLGDTQYF
TGTGCCAGCTCATCCGGGACACCATTGGGAGATACGCAGTATTTT
>TRBD2|TRBV30|.|TRBJ2-4
CAWSGSGRRDIQYF
TGTGCCTGGAGCGGTAGCGGGAGGAGGGACATTCAGTACTTC